This TCR beta chain was sequenced during a study of response to subunit inactivated influenza vaccine. One entry per CDR3 protein, called by TCRdb with MiXCR from the RT-PCR reads. The table records 500,000 to 750,000 distinct CDR3 sequences, less than 15% of them present only once. Study-wide results and limits: Few new T cells, the authors suggested, are recruited by each seasonal influenza vaccination.

V shed 1 base and J shed 1 base, with 17 bases lying between them. Germline CDR1 and CDR2: DFQATT and SNEGSKA (reference sequence). This CDR3 contains 16 residues. With respect to this clonotype: Its target is not known.

The clonotype comes from a man in his fifties or sixties who received an inactivated influenza vaccine. The sequenced sample was PBMCs from blood, obtained 11 to 12 days after vaccination. The gene calls are TRBV20-1 and TRBJ2-7; either TRBD1 or TRBD2 may fit D (5 bases each). This CDR3 reads CSARAYFGWGSYEQYF. DNA of the CDR3: TGCAGTGCTAGAGCCTACTTCGGGTGGGGGTCCTACGAGCAGTACTTC.